This record looks at one T cell receptor beta chain sequence and its context. No antigen is known for it. This specimen comes from a study of beta chain features in type 1 diabetes. Study in general: Cells sorted and examined across all samples totaled 107,917,701. Findings of the study overall: When Type 1 diabetes patients were examined, their TCRB CDR3s proved moderately but significantly shorter in all four CD4+ subsets. In type 1 diabetes patients, VDJ junctions had fewer insertions; deletions at these junctions were more frequent.

What was sequenced were expressed TCRB transcripts, since all of the isolated RNA had been reverse transcribed. Data came from immunoSEQ multiplex PCR; TCRdb stores just in-frame clones and leaves some out. The sample has under 300,000 clones; about 24% are singletons. CDR3 length equals 12 residues. Between the trimmed V and J ends, which lost 4 bases and 0 bases, there was a span of 7 bases. CDR1 SQVTM and CDR2 ANQGSEA come from the germline V gene. The chain carries TRBV29-1 and TRBJ2-7; D gene unclear. The sample taken for sequencing was naive CD4+ T cells from blood. The receptor was derived from a woman aged 30 to 39 with type 1 diabetes. The CDR3 protein is CSVAVTSYEQYF. DNA for the CDR3: TGCAGCGTTGCGGTTACCTCCTACGAGCAGTACTTC.